This T cell receptor (beta chain) was obtained from a study of T cell clones after liver transplantation. Clones were read by immunoSEQ multiplex PCR, and TCRdb kept only the in-frame ones, dropping some. The repertoire holds under 150,000 clones, 90% seen once, with around 0.83% in the top ten. V shed 6 bases and J shed 9 bases, with 12 bases lying between them. This CDR3 is 12 amino acids long. Germline V lookup: CDR1 MDHEN, CDR2 SYDVKM. This clone was seen once. This receptor was identified in a human patient who received a liver transplant. The graft donor may be the source of some T cells. V usage is TRBV28 and J usage is TRBJ2-1; no firm D call. The material sequenced was CD4+ T cells from blood, taken 12 months after liver transplant. The CDR3 DNA reads TGTGCCAGCAGCCAACTGCGCGGTGAGCAGTTCTTC. This encodes CASSQLRGEQFF.